This is a list of T cell receptor beta chains from one sample in a study of response to subunit inactivated influenza vaccine. TCRdb re-called the RT-PCR reads through MiXCR, storing one row per CDR3 protein. The table records about 310,000 distinct CDR3 sequences, 21% of them present only once. This specimen consisted of PBMCs from blood, obtained approximately 22 months after vaccination. All receptors derive from a man between 50 and 75 years old who received an inactivated influenza vaccine. The CDR3 runs from the conserved cysteine through the conserved F or W. The D gene is left open where the match is weak. Expanded clones are given a class, and other clones once, few, many or no size at all.

v_gene	j_gene	abundance	d_gene	CDR3aa	CDR3nt
TRBV4-1	TRBJ2-4	NA	NA	CASSQDVGRVAKNIQYF	TGCGCCAGCAGCCAAGATGTCGGCAGGGTAGCCAAAAACATTCAGTACTTC
TRBV6-5	TRBJ2-5	NA	NA	CASSSWLYQETQYF	TGTGCCAGCAGTTCCTGGCTGTACCAAGAGACCCAGTACTTC
TRBV19	TRBJ1-5	many	TRBD1	CASIRDRDSNQPQHF	TGTGCCAGTATCCGGGACAGGGATAGCAATCAGCCCCAGCATTTT
TRBV7-9	TRBJ2-1	NA	TRBD2	CASSLGRGGFVNEQFF	TGTGCCAGCAGCTTAGGTCGGGGGGGATTCGTCAATGAGCAGTTCTTC
TRBV28	TRBJ1-6	few	TRBD1	CASSTGGAYNSPLHF	TGTGCCAGCAGTACAGGGGGCGCGTATAATTCACCCCTCCACTTT
TRBV4-3	TRBJ2-1	NA	NA	CASSQASGFNNEQFF	TGCGCCAGCAGCCAAGCATCCGGGTTTAACAATGAGCAGTTCTTC
TRBV7-9	TRBJ2-2	few	NA	CANTGTSNTGELFF	TGTGCCAACACCGGGACGTCGAACACCGGGGAGCTGTTTTTT
TRBV5-6	TRBJ1-2	many	NA	CASRFGLGDYGYTF	TGTGCCAGCAGATTTGGACTGGGGGACTATGGCTACACCTTC
TRBV5-1	TRBJ2-5	few	NA	CASKAGNQETQYF	TGCGCCAGCAAGGCAGGAAACCAAGAGACCCAGTACTTC
TRBV9	TRBJ2-3	NA	TRBD2	CASSVVGTSGSADTQYF	TGTGCCAGCAGCGTCGTGGGGACTAGCGGGAGTGCAGATACGCAGTATTTT
TRBV5-1	TRBJ1-1	NA	NA	CASSSQPGDTKAFF	TGCGCCAGCAGTTCACAGCCTGGGGACACTAAAGCTTTCTTT
TRBV12-3/TRBV12-4	TRBJ2-1	few	TRBD1	CASSMGQGGNEQFF	TGTGCCAGCAGTATGGGACAGGGAGGAAATGAGCAGTTCTTC
TRBV14	TRBJ1-5	many	NA	CASSQDLDPRGYKPQHF	TGTGCCAGCAGCCAAGACCTGGACCCCCGAGGATATAAGCCCCAGCATTTT
TRBV6-1	TRBJ2-2	few	TRBD1	CASRAPGQGKAGELFF	TGTGCCAGCAGGGCGCCGGGACAGGGGAAAGCCGGGGAGCTGTTTTTT
TRBV11-3	TRBJ2-5	few	NA	CASRKKRTVNQETQYF	TGTGCCAGCAGGAAAAAGAGGACGGTGAACCAAGAGACCCAGTACTTC
TRBV28	TRBJ1-4	few	TRBD1	CASSRDRWNEKLFF	TGTGCCAGCAGCCGGGACAGATGGAATGAAAAACTGTTTTTT
TRBV28	TRBJ2-2	few	TRBD1	CAFRDRENTGELFF	TGTGCCTTCCGGGACAGGGAAAACACCGGGGAGCTGTTTTTT
TRBV4-1	TRBJ2-1	NA	NA	CASSQVGQLNEQFF	TGCGCCAGCAGCCAGGTGGGGCAGCTCAATGAGCAGTTCTTC
TRBV10-3	TRBJ1-1	many	NA	CASLPTGNTEAFF	TGTGCCAGCCTCCCCACAGGGAACACTGAAGCTTTCTTT
TRBV20-1	TRBJ1-5	NA	NA	CSARENRVLQPQHF	TGCAGTGCTAGAGAGAACAGGGTACTACAGCCCCAGCATTTT
TRBV5-5	TRBJ2-7	few	NA	CASSLGTDYEQYF	TGTGCCAGCAGCTTGGGGACAGACTACGAGCAGTACTTC
TRBV20-1	TRBJ2-1	few	TRBD1	CSARGQGASYNEQFF	TGCAGTGCTAGGGGACAGGGGGCGTCCTACAATGAGCAGTTCTTC
TRBV4-2	TRBJ2-1	NA	NA	CASSQDYRPYNEQFF	TGTGCCAGCAGCCAAGATTATCGGCCGTACAATGAGCAGTTCTTC
TRBV2	TRBJ2-2	many	NA	CASSGGMNTGELFF	TGTGCCAGCAGTGGGGGGATGAACACCGGGGAGCTGTTTTTT
TRBV4-1	TRBJ2-3	once	NA	CASSQVLDSPMDTQYF	TGCGCCAGCAGCCAAGTTCTCGACAGTCCCATGGATACGCAGTATTTT
TRBV10-3	TRBJ1-2	many	TRBD1	CAIRETGENGYTF	TGTGCCATCAGGGAGACAGGGGAAAACGGCTACACCTTC
TRBV20-1	TRBJ1-4	few	NA	CSATEATNEKLFF	TGCAGTGCTACCGAAGCAACTAATGAAAAACTGTTTTTT
TRBV10-2	TRBJ1-1	few	NA	CASSSQGFTEAFF	TGCGCCAGCAGTTCTCAGGGTTTTACTGAAGCTTTCTTT
TRBV12-3/TRBV12-4	TRBJ2-1	NA	TRBD2	CASTGTSAPSSYNEQFF	TGTGCCAGTACCGGGACTAGCGCACCGAGCTCCTACAATGAGCAGTTCTTC
TRBV14	TRBJ2-2	few	NA	CASSQELNTGELFF	TGTGCCAGCAGCCAAGAACTAAACACCGGGGAGCTGTTTTTT
TRBV7-2	TRBJ2-3	NA	NA	CASSLAEQASTDTQYF	TGTGCCAGCAGCTTAGCGGAGCAGGCTAGCACAGATACGCAGTATTTT
TRBV10-2	TRBJ1-1	few	TRBD1	CASSNIDRVEAFF	TGCGCCAGCAGCAACATCGACAGGGTTGAAGCTTTCTTT
TRBV19	TRBJ1-1	many	NA	CASSKPREYTEAFF	TGTGCCAGTAGTAAACCCAGGGAATACACTGAAGCTTTCTTT
TRBV20-1	TRBJ2-1	NA	TRBD2	CSARDTSGYNEQFF	TGCAGTGCTAGAGATACTAGCGGCTACAATGAGCAGTTCTTC
TRBV7-2	TRBJ1-2	NA	TRBD1	CASSLGQGAYGGMSYTF	TGTGCCAGCAGCTTAGGACAGGGTGCCTATGGAGGGATGAGCTACACCTTC
TRBV2	TRBJ1-5	NA	NA	CASSTLYSNQAQHF	TGTGCCAGCAGCACCCTATATAGCAATCAGGCCCAGCATTTT
TRBV20-1	TRBJ1-2	few	NA	CSARGPRGAVDGYTF	TGCAGTGCTAGAGGCCCCCGGGGGGCGGTGGATGGCTACACCTTC
TRBV5-1	TRBJ2-4	NA	NA	CASSLEAKNIQYF	TGCGCCAGCAGCTTGGAGGCGAAAAACATTCAGTACTTC
TRBV7-2	TRBJ1-3	few	NA	CASSPPGTGGNTIYF	TGTGCCAGCAGCCCGCCAGGGACGGGAGGAAACACCATATATTTT
TRBV7-6	TRBJ1-3	many	NA	CASSRRQQSSGNTIYF	TGTGCCAGCAGCCGAAGACAGCAAAGCTCTGGAAACACCATATATTTT
TRBV4-1	TRBJ2-5	many	TRBD2	CASSQETGLAGETQYF	TGCGCCAGCAGCCAAGAAACGGGACTAGCGGGAGAGACCCAGTACTTC
TRBV15	TRBJ2-2	few	NA	CATRTLAGLTGELFF	TGTGCCACCAGGACACTGGCGGGCCTCACCGGGGAGCTGTTTTTT
TRBV5-4	TRBJ1-1	NA	NA	CASSLAAGEAFF	TGTGCCAGCAGCTTGGCTGCCGGTGAAGCTTTCTTT
TRBV6-1	TRBJ2-1	few	TRBD1	CASSRTGPTITMQFF	TGTGCCAGCTCCCGGACAGGACCTACTATAACAATGCAGTTCTTC
TRBV18	TRBJ1-4	NA	NA	CASSLSQGTANEKLFF	TGTGCCAGCTCACTATCTCAGGGTACGGCTAATGAAAAACTGTTTTTT